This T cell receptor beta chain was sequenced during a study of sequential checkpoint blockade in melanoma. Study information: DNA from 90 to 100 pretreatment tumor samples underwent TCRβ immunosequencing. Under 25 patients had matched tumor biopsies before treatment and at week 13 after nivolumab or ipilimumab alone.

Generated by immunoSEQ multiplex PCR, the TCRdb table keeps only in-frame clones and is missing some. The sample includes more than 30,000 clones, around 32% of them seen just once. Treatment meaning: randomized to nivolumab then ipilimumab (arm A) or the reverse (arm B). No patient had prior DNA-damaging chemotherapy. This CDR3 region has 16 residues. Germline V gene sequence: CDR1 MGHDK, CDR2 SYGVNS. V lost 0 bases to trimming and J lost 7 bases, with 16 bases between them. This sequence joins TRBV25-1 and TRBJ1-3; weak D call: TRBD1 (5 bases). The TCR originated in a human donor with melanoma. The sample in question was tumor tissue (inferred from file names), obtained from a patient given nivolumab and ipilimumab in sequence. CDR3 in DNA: TGTGCCAGCAGTGAATATATGTACCAGGGTCGCAACACCATATATTTT. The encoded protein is CASSEYMYQGRNTIYF.